The source of this TCR beta chain is a study of shared clonotypes between healthy human individuals. CD45RO negativity and positive selection for CCR7 defined naive CD8 cells, a population that excluded terminally differentiated effector memory CD45RA+ cells. The CDR3 has 15 residues. Germline CDR1 MNHEY, CDR2 SMNVEV (reference sequence). With 6 bases clipped from V and 4 bases from J, the junction kept 7 bases outside the gene matches. TCRdb keeps only in-frame clones here, not all; method: immunoSEQ multiplex PCR. The sample lists around 2.1 million clones; about 93% were seen once. The specimen sequenced was naive CD8+ T cells from PBMCs. The chain couples TRBV27 to TRBJ2-1, with 9 bases matching TRBD2. The sequence came from a man younger than 35 in good health. Some clones in this sample may be carry-over from other donors' samples. The CDR3 reads CASRSSGRSYNEQFF. DNA for the CDR3: TGTGCCAGCAGATCCAGCGGGAGGAGTTACAATGAGCAGTTCTTC.